This TCR beta chain comes out of a study of T cell repertoires in cytomegalovirus infection. V dropped 5 bases and J dropped 2 bases, with 9 bases sitting between them. Germline CDR1 and CDR2: SGHTA and FQGNSA. The CDR3 runs to 13 residues. TCRdb recomputed calls from the reads with MiXCR, one row per CDR3 protein. The sample has about half a million distinct CDR3 sequences, 30% to 40% seen once. Findings and caveats of the study: Cumulative public TCR beta family frequency identified carriers of CMV plus the relevant HLA.

This clonotype was detected ten times or more. No antigen is known for it. Sequences were derived from cultured PBMCs, sampled from culture after CMV antigen stimulation. The receptor was isolated from a human donor in good health (CMV status not recorded). Some clones in this sample may be carry-over from other donors' samples. This chain links TRBV7-2 with TRBJ2-5; D uncertain. The CDR3 reads CASSPLLQETQYF. The CDR3 DNA reads TGTGCCAGCAGCCCCCTCCTACAAGAGACCCAGTACTTC.